This TCR beta chain was sequenced for a study of CXCR3-negative and CXCR3-positive naive CD8 T cells. Study-level findings and limits: Naive CXCR3-positive and CXCR3-negative cells shared similar TRBV-TRBJ usage, unlike memory cells. Partly lower CXCR3 expression followed cryopreservation, and most assays relied on fresh PBMCs.

This CDR3 is 12 amino acids long. On this clonotype: Its antigen is not identified.

Researchers sorted 300,000 cells of each CD8+ T cell subset in triplicate. Naive CD8+ T cells displayed a CD45RO-CCR7+CD27+CD95- phenotype. With UMI labels, 5' RACE was used to prepare the TRB cDNA libraries. No DNA is given; TCRdb re-called the 5' RACE reads and lists each CDR3 protein once. The table counts tens of thousands of distinct CDR3 sequences; roughly 1.1% lies in the top ten. The J gene is TRBJ1-5, the V gene TRBV12-3 or TRBV12-4. The receptor was derived from a human donor in good health. Some clones in this sample may be carry-over from other donors' samples. The sample consisted of naive CXCR3- CD8+ T cells from blood. The sample's subset: CD45RO-CCR7+CD27+CD95- naive CD8+ T cells lacking CXCR3 (TNR3-). The CDR3 spells CASSFTGQPQHF.